This passage covers 10 T cell receptor beta chains from one sample sequenced in a study of T cell responses to AZD1222 COVID-19 vaccine (dated by TCRdb to the early 2020s). The library came from the immunoSEQ multiplex PCR assay. The immuneACCESS repertoire file appears here via TCRdb, limited to in-frame rearrangements. These files lack a portion of the clones; in checked studies, under half of the deficit traces to unresolved V genes, and the cause of the others is not known. This sample comprises 170,000 or so clones, over 85% of them detected only once. In total, the top ten clones hold about 1% of the sample. The time point label of this sample denotes: about 28 days (+/-7) after the second vaccine dose. This specimen's treatment or condition label, per the study, means: meningococcal conjugate vaccine given as trial control. This specimen was peripheral blood, taken 28 days after the second dose of the MenACWY control vaccine. The receptors stem from an adult who received the MenACWY meningococcal vaccine as a control.

The CDR3 sequence: CASGRHGSFFYGYTF. The CDR3, as DNA: TGTGCCAGTGGACGACACGGTTCATTCTTCTATGGCTACACCTTC. The V and J genes are TRBV19 and TRBJ1-2; D uncertain. CDR3 size: 15 residues. Germline loops: CDR1 LNHDA, CDR2 SQIVND (reference sequence). Trimming took 8 bases from V and 4 from J, leaving 20 bases between them. Combining the CDR3 with reference TRBV19 and TRBJ1-2 gives the whole variable domain DGGITQSPKYLFRKEGQNVTLSCEQNLNHDAMYWYRQDPGQGLRLIYYSQIVNDFQKGDIAEGYSVSREKKESFPLTVTSAQKNPTAFYLCASGRHGSFFYGYTFGSGTRLTVV.

This chain links TRBV2 with TRBJ1-5; D gene ambiguous. Germline values: CDR1 SNHLY, CDR2 FYNNEI. V lost 7 bases and J lost 3, with 13 bases in between. The CDR3 has 14 residues. The DNA of the CDR3 is TGTGCCAGCACCTATGACGTGTTCAATCAGCCCCAGCATTTT. Protein sequence: CASTYDVFNQPQHF.

The chain combines TRBV19 with TRBJ2-2, with TRBD2 as a possible D gene (5 bases). The germline CDR1 and CDR2 sequences are LNHDA and SQIVND (reference sequence). The CDR3 is 17 residues long. Trimming shortened V by 3 bases and J by 5 bases, and 19 bases separated the two germline ends. The CDR3 is CASSILSRQRITGELFF. CDR3 DNA: TGTGCCAGTAGTATTCTGTCACGGCAGCGGATTACCGGGGAGCTGTTTTTT.

V gene TRBV6-2 or TRBV6-3 combines with J gene TRBJ1-6; 7 nucleotides line up with TRBD1. V was pared by 4 bases and J by 9 bases, with 6 bases of the junction left unmatched. Germline loops: CDR1 MNHEY, CDR2 SVGEGT. This CDR3 has 14 amino acids. The chain's CDR3 is CASSFGQAFSPLHF. The CDR3 DNA is TGTGCCAGCAGTTTCGGACAGGCTTTTTCACCCCTCCACTTT.

This chain connects TRBV7-9 to TRBJ1-1, with 7 bases fitting TRBD1. This CDR3 region has 17 residues. The V gene end was trimmed by 2 bases and the J gene end by 5 bases; junction bases not matched to a gene: 14. Germline V lookup: CDR1 SEHNR, CDR2 FQNEAQ (reference sequence). CDR3 bases: TGTGCCAGCAGCTTATGGACAGGAGACGCTCGAATGACTGAAGCTTTCTTT. As protein: CASSLWTGDARMTEAFF.

This chain uses TRBV2 with TRBJ2-1; D perhaps matches TRBD1 (5 bases). The CDR3 spans 14 residues. Germline V lookup: CDR1 SNHLY, CDR2 FYNNEI. V was trimmed by 7 bases and J by 4 bases, leaving 14 bases between them. The CDR3 reads CASKDSLSYNEQFF. CDR3 DNA: TGTGCCAGCAAAGACAGTCTTTCATACAATGAGCAGTTCTTC.

The gene calls are TRBV29-1 and TRBJ2-7, with 12 bases fitting TRBD1. CDR1 and CDR2 from the germline V gene are SQVTM and ANQGSEA. The CDR3 covers 14 residues. V shed 7 bases and J 5 bases; nucleotides not matched to a gene: 9. CDR3 region: CSGWAGTGGNEQYF. The CDR3 bases are TGCAGCGGATGGGCCGGGACAGGGGGCAACGAGCAGTACTTC.

This chain joins TRBV27 and TRBJ2-7; D may be TRBD1 or TRBD2 (5 bases each). V shed 5 bases and J shed 6 bases, with 8 bases lying between them. The CDR3 length is 11 residues. Per the germline V gene, CDR1 is MNHEY and CDR2 is SMNVEV (reference sequence). CDR3 in DNA: TGTGCCAGCAGTCCCGGGACCGAGCAGTACTTC. The encoded protein is CASSPGTEQYF.

V gene TRBV7-9 combines with J gene TRBJ1-5; D unresolved. Germline V CDR1 and CDR2: SEHNR, FQNEAQ (reference sequence). V was clipped by 5 bases and J by 2 bases, with 7 bases between them. The CDR3 runs 13 residues. CDR3 bases: TGTGCCAGCAGCGGCACTGGCAATCAGCCCCAGCATTTT. Translating it yields CASSGTGNQPQHF.

Turning to this clone: This same CDR3 is encoded by further DNA sequences in the sample. The CDR3 loop reads CASSPGSYNEQFF. The DNA of the CDR3 is TGTGCCAGCAGCCCAGGCTCCTACAATGAGCAGTTCTTC. The V call is TRBV7-2, the J call TRBJ2-1, with D unresolved. Looked up from germline, CDR1 is SGHTA and CDR2 is FQGNSA. With 5 bases removed from V and 0 bases from J, the gap between germline ends came to 5 bases. The CDR3 contains 13 residues.